The entry below gives a single T cell receptor delta chain sequence along with its context. Its antigen is currently unknown. TCRdb made new clone calls on the PCR reads using CATT. This table holds about 6,400 delta-chain clones, roughly 40% found once. The data were taken from a study of human gamma delta and Vdelta1 T cells. Germline V lookup: CDR1 TSWWSYY, CDR2 QGS. The V and J ends lost 1 base and 1 base respectively, with 25 bases between them. CDR3 size: 19 residues. Sequencing was performed on Vdelta1 gamma-delta T cells from blood grown in culture (DOT cells). The V call is TRDV1, the J call TRDJ4; tentative D call: TRDD3 (5 bases). The clonotype originates from a human donor in good health. Written as DNA, the CDR3 is TGTGCTCTTGGGGAACCACTTAGTCCCCCGGGGGCCCGGAACAGACCCCTGATCTTT. Translated: CALGEPLSPPGARNRPLIF.